This is a list of T cell receptor beta chains from one sample in a study of T-cell reconstitution after alpha-beta-depleted transplantation in children. MiXCR was run by TCRdb on the PCR reads, yielding one entry per CDR3 protein. Among 220,000 or so distinct CDR3 sequences listed, 6.5% to 9% were seen once. Sequences were derived from PBMCs, mostly from graft donor cells, sampled 180 days after TCRalphabeta/CD19-depleted stem cell transplant. Source of these receptors: a male patient aged 10 to 17 who had a stem cell transplant for acute lymphoblastic leukemia, so the T cells may come from the graft donor. Both conserved end residues are part of each CDR3. D genes are given only for firm matches. Some rows have no size entry. The others give once, few or many, or a class for an expanded clone.

cdr3_aa: CATSDLPTQGAVTQYF
cdr3_nt: TGTGCCACCAGTGATTTGCCGACCCAGGGTGCAGTGACGCAGTATTTT
clone_size: few
v_call: TRBV24-1
j_call: TRBJ2-3
d_call: -

cdr3_aa: CASSSMDEQFF
cdr3_nt: TGTGCCAGCAGTTCAATGGATGAGCAGTTCTTC
clone_size: many
v_call: TRBV28
j_call: TRBJ2-1
d_call: -

cdr3_aa: CASSLDRVETQYF
cdr3_nt: TGTGCCAGCTCCCTTGACAGGGTGGAGACCCAGTACTTC
clone_size: many
v_call: TRBV18
j_call: TRBJ2-5
d_call: TRBD1

cdr3_aa: CASSLTMGYGYTF
cdr3_nt: TGTGCCAGCAGTCTTACGATGGGCTATGGCTACACCTTC
clone_size: many
v_call: TRBV28
j_call: TRBJ1-2
d_call: -

cdr3_aa: CASSPGPSGAGLITDTQYF
cdr3_nt: TGTGCCAGCAGCCCCGGGCCCAGCGGGGCAGGATTAATCACAGATACGCAGTATTTT
clone_size: few
v_call: TRBV5-6
j_call: TRBJ2-3
d_call: TRBD2

cdr3_aa: CASSLQQDRVSPSYEQYF
cdr3_nt: TGTGCCAGCAGTTTGCAACAGGACAGGGTCAGCCCATCGTACGAGCAGTACTTC
clone_size: many
v_call: TRBV28
j_call: TRBJ2-7
d_call: TRBD1

cdr3_aa: CASSSGTSGRANTGELFF
cdr3_nt: TGTGCCAGCAGTTCCGGGACTAGCGGGAGGGCAAACACCGGGGAGCTGTTTTTT
clone_size: many
v_call: TRBV12-3/TRBV12-4
j_call: TRBJ2-2
d_call: TRBD2

cdr3_aa: CSVERSSYNEQFF
cdr3_nt: TGCAGCGTTGAGAGGAGCTCCTACAATGAGCAGTTCTTC
clone_size: many
v_call: TRBV29-1
j_call: TRBJ2-1
d_call: -

cdr3_aa: CATSDQQGEQFF
cdr3_nt: TGTGCCACCAGTGATCAACAAGGTGAGCAGTTCTTC
clone_size: many
v_call: TRBV24-1
j_call: TRBJ2-1
d_call: -

cdr3_aa: CASSFPDPNSPLHF
cdr3_nt: TGTGCCAGCAGTTTCCCGGATCCGAATTCACCCCTCCACTTT
clone_size: many
v_call: TRBV12-3/TRBV12-4
j_call: TRBJ1-6
d_call: -

cdr3_aa: CASSFADTGELFF
cdr3_nt: TGCGCCAGCAGCTTTGCCGACACCGGGGAGCTGTTTTTT
clone_size: many
v_call: TRBV5-1
j_call: TRBJ2-2
d_call: -

cdr3_aa: CSAGPRLGSTDTQYF
cdr3_nt: TGCAGTGCTGGCCCTCGATTGGGGTCCACAGATACGCAGTATTTT
clone_size: many
v_call: TRBV20-1
j_call: TRBJ2-3
d_call: -

cdr3_aa: CASSPRTSAQRVNEQFF
cdr3_nt: TGTGCCAGCAGCCCCCGGACTAGCGCTCAAAGGGTGAATGAGCAGTTCTTC
clone_size: many
v_call: TRBV7-3
j_call: TRBJ2-1
d_call: TRBD2

cdr3_aa: CASSPRTHTGELFF
cdr3_nt: TGTGCCAGCAGCCCACGGACACACACCGGGGAGCTGTTTTTT
clone_size: many
v_call: TRBV3-1
j_call: TRBJ2-2
d_call: -

cdr3_aa: CASRLAGGQETQYF
cdr3_nt: TGTGCCAGCAGGCTAGCGGGTGGCCAAGAGACCCAGTACTTC
clone_size: many
v_call: TRBV2
j_call: TRBJ2-5
d_call: TRBD2

cdr3_aa: CASTLQGAYNEQFF
cdr3_nt: TGTGCCAGCACCCTTCAAGGAGCCTACAATGAGCAGTTCTTC
clone_size: many
v_call: TRBV28
j_call: TRBJ2-1
d_call: -

cdr3_aa: CASSPIQGAGQPQHF
cdr3_nt: TGTGCCAGCAGCCCGATACAGGGGGCAGGGCAGCCCCAGCATTTT
clone_size: -
v_call: TRBV11-2
j_call: TRBJ1-5
d_call: TRBD1

cdr3_aa: CASSSMGTSGRDTQYF
cdr3_nt: TGTGCCAGCAGCTCCATGGGGACTAGCGGGAGAGATACGCAGTATTTT
clone_size: many
v_call: TRBV7-3
j_call: TRBJ2-3
d_call: TRBD2

cdr3_aa: CASSMMGHQNTEAFF
cdr3_nt: TGTGCCAGTAGTATGATGGGACACCAGAACACTGAAGCTTTCTTT
clone_size: -
v_call: TRBV19
j_call: TRBJ1-1
d_call: -

cdr3_aa: CASSSRYEQFF
cdr3_nt: TGTGCCAGCAGCTCCCGCTATGAGCAGTTCTTC
clone_size: many
v_call: TRBV9
j_call: TRBJ2-1
d_call: -

cdr3_aa: CASRRDRGLSSGANVLTF
cdr3_nt: TGTGCCAGTAGGCGCGACAGGGGATTAAGCTCTGGGGCCAACGTCCTGACTTTC
clone_size: many
v_call: TRBV19
j_call: TRBJ2-6
d_call: TRBD1

cdr3_aa: CASSPYPAYEQYF
cdr3_nt: TGTGCCAGCTCACCATACCCGGCGTACGAGCAGTACTTC
clone_size: few
v_call: TRBV18
j_call: TRBJ2-7
d_call: -

cdr3_aa: CSAREDGGGGPRYEQYF
cdr3_nt: TGCAGTGCTAGAGAGGACGGGGGCGGGGGCCCTCGATACGAGCAGTACTTC
clone_size: -
v_call: TRBV20-1
j_call: TRBJ2-7
d_call: -

cdr3_aa: CASWSLAGADNEQFF
cdr3_nt: TGTGCCAGCTGGTCCCTAGCGGGGGCTGACAATGAGCAGTTCTTC
clone_size: -
v_call: TRBV7-4
j_call: TRBJ2-1
d_call: TRBD2

cdr3_aa: CASSLRGYNPPLHF
cdr3_nt: TGTGCCAGCAGCCTCAGGGGCTATAATCCACCCCTCCACTTT
clone_size: many
v_call: TRBV7-9
j_call: TRBJ1-6
d_call: -

cdr3_aa: CSAREGQTNSPLHF
cdr3_nt: TGCAGTGCTAGAGAGGGGCAGACTAATTCACCCCTCCACTTT
clone_size: many
v_call: TRBV20-1
j_call: TRBJ1-6
d_call: -

cdr3_aa: CASSFGRSAFF
cdr3_nt: TGTGCCAGCAGTTTTGGCAGGTCAGCTTTCTTT
clone_size: many
v_call: TRBV27
j_call: TRBJ1-1
d_call: -

cdr3_aa: CACSQDVRPRMNTEAFF
cdr3_nt: TGTGCCTGCAGCCAAGATGTCAGGCCTCGGATGAACACTGAAGCTTTCTTT
clone_size: few
v_call: TRBV3-1
j_call: TRBJ1-1
d_call: -

cdr3_aa: CASSWKRERGEQFF
cdr3_nt: TGTGCCAGCAGTTGGAAGCGGGAGAGAGGTGAGCAGTTCTTC
clone_size: many
v_call: TRBV27
j_call: TRBJ2-1
d_call: TRBD2

cdr3_aa: CASSVDSLYPGELFF
cdr3_nt: TGTGCCAGCAGCGTAGACAGTTTGTACCCCGGGGAGCTGTTTTTT
clone_size: many
v_call: TRBV9
j_call: TRBJ2-2
d_call: -

cdr3_aa: CASSSPFGDRGQGYTF
cdr3_nt: TGTGCCAGCAGTTCCCCTTTCGGGGACAGGGGTCAAGGCTACACCTTC
clone_size: many
v_call: TRBV27
j_call: TRBJ1-2
d_call: TRBD1

cdr3_aa: CATSRAPSGRETQYF
cdr3_nt: TGTGCCACCAGCAGAGCCCCTAGCGGGAGAGAGACCCAGTACTTC
clone_size: many
v_call: TRBV15
j_call: TRBJ2-5
d_call: TRBD2

cdr3_aa: CASRADYNEQFF
cdr3_nt: TGTGCCAGCAGGGCAGATTACAATGAGCAGTTCTTC
clone_size: many
v_call: TRBV6-1
j_call: TRBJ2-1
d_call: -

cdr3_aa: CASSQDTGGMYEQYF
cdr3_nt: TGCGCCAGCAGCCAAGATACAGGGGGGATGTACGAGCAGTACTTC
clone_size: many
v_call: TRBV4-1
j_call: TRBJ2-7
d_call: TRBD1

cdr3_aa: CASSPPLRQGFGELFF
cdr3_nt: TGCGCCAGCTCTCCTCCCCTTCGACAGGGGTTCGGGGAGCTGTTTTTT
clone_size: many
v_call: TRBV5-1
j_call: TRBJ2-2
d_call: TRBD1

cdr3_aa: CASSAGTGIGEQFF
cdr3_nt: TGCGCCAGCAGCGCCGGGACAGGGATCGGGGAGCAGTTCTTC
clone_size: few
v_call: TRBV5-1
j_call: TRBJ2-1
d_call: TRBD1

cdr3_aa: CSARDRRDEQFF
cdr3_nt: TGCAGTGCTAGAGATCGGCGGGATGAGCAGTTCTTC
clone_size: many
v_call: TRBV20-1
j_call: TRBJ2-1
d_call: -

cdr3_aa: CASSYSDRGYGYEQYF
cdr3_nt: TGTGCCAGCAGTTACTCGGACAGGGGGTATGGCTACGAGCAGTACTTC
clone_size: many
v_call: TRBV6-5
j_call: TRBJ2-7
d_call: TRBD1

cdr3_aa: CASSLVQTDTQYF
cdr3_nt: TGTGCCAGCAGCTTGGTGCAGACAGATACGCAGTATTTT
clone_size: many
v_call: TRBV5-6
j_call: TRBJ2-3
d_call: -

cdr3_aa: CASSLPKGQGNTEAFF
cdr3_nt: TGTGCCAGCAGCTTACCCAAGGGACAGGGCAACACTGAAGCTTTCTTT
clone_size: many
v_call: TRBV11-2
j_call: TRBJ1-1
d_call: TRBD1

cdr3_aa: CASSQDWKRSYGYTF
cdr3_nt: TGCGCCAGCAGCCAAGATTGGAAGAGAAGCTATGGCTACACCTTC
clone_size: many
v_call: TRBV4-3
j_call: TRBJ1-2
d_call: -

cdr3_aa: CSFRGDGYTF
cdr3_nt: TGCAGTTTCCGGGGGGATGGCTACACCTTC
clone_size: many
v_call: TRBV29-1
j_call: TRBJ1-2
d_call: -

cdr3_aa: CSARLAGGNEQFF
cdr3_nt: TGCAGTGCCCGACTAGCGGGCGGCAATGAGCAGTTCTTC
clone_size: many
v_call: TRBV20-1
j_call: TRBJ2-1
d_call: TRBD2

cdr3_aa: CASSLSGTGRNQETQYF
cdr3_nt: TGTGCCAGCAGCTTATCTGGAACAGGGCGAAACCAAGAGACCCAGTACTTC
clone_size: many
v_call: TRBV7-2
j_call: TRBJ2-5
d_call: -

cdr3_aa: CASSCRACLDGNQPQHF
cdr3_nt: TGTGCCAGCAGCTGCCGGGCCTGCTTGGATGGCAATCAGCCCCAGCATTTT
clone_size: many
v_call: TRBV7-2
j_call: TRBJ1-5
d_call: -

cdr3_aa: CSVGTEGDTQYF
cdr3_nt: TGCAGCGTTGGAACAGAGGGAGATACGCAGTATTTT
clone_size: many
v_call: TRBV29-1
j_call: TRBJ2-3
d_call: -

cdr3_aa: CASSLTDGF
cdr3_nt: TGTGCCAGCAGCCTCACGGACGGATTT
clone_size: many
v_call: TRBV12-3/TRBV12-4
j_call: TRBJ1-6
d_call: -

cdr3_aa: CASSSRSANYGYTF
cdr3_nt: TGTGCCAGCAGCTCCCGGTCAGCTAACTATGGCTACACCTTC
clone_size: many
v_call: TRBV7-2
j_call: TRBJ1-2
d_call: -

cdr3_aa: CASSLEDYYNYEQYF
cdr3_nt: TGCGCCAGCAGCCTCGAGGACTACTACAACTACGAGCAGTACTTC
clone_size: many
v_call: TRBV4-1
j_call: TRBJ2-7
d_call: -

cdr3_aa: CATSDLLAPNEQFF
cdr3_nt: TGTGCCACCAGTGACCTTCTAGCACCCAATGAGCAGTTCTTC
clone_size: many
v_call: TRBV24-1
j_call: TRBJ2-1
d_call: -

cdr3_aa: CASSLRDRGSYEQYF
cdr3_nt: TGTGCCAGCAGTCTCCGGGACAGGGGCTCCTACGAGCAGTACTTC
clone_size: many
v_call: TRBV6-1
j_call: TRBJ2-7
d_call: TRBD1

cdr3_aa: CASSPTLAGGPAKNIQYF
cdr3_nt: TGTGCCAGCAGCCCAACCTTAGCGGGAGGGCCAGCCAAAAACATTCAGTACTTC
clone_size: -
v_call: TRBV7-8
j_call: TRBJ2-4
d_call: TRBD2

cdr3_aa: CASSQGGRTSSYEQYF
cdr3_nt: TGCGCCAGCAGCCAAGGGGGACGGACGAGCTCCTACGAGCAGTACTTC
clone_size: many
v_call: TRBV4-3
j_call: TRBJ2-7
d_call: -

cdr3_aa: CAITPGQGAIGGELFF
cdr3_nt: TGTGCCATCACCCCGGGACAGGGAGCGATAGGCGGGGAGCTGTTTTTT
clone_size: many
v_call: TRBV10-3
j_call: TRBJ2-2
d_call: TRBD1